The 3 T cell receptor beta chains given below trace back to one sample, sequenced in a study of blood T cell repertoires in COVID-19. Data came from immunoSEQ multiplex PCR; TCRdb stores just in-frame clones and leaves some out. The sample contains a few hundred thousand clones, 87% of which appear only once. The source material was peripheral blood. The receptor source for this set is a woman between 50 and 59 years old who had recovered from COVID-19.

The chain links TRBV18 to TRBJ2-3, with D maybe TRBD2 (5 bases). Trimming removed 3 bases from V and 6 bases from J, with 7 bases in between. The length of the CDR3 is 12 residues. CDR1 is KGHSH and CDR2 is LQKENI in the germline V gene. The CDR3 spells CASSPSGDTQYF. The CDR3 DNA follows: TGTGCCAGCTCACCCTCGGGGGATACGCAGTATTTT.

The CDR3 is CASKGGVNEQFF. The CDR3 DNA reads TGTGCCAGCAAGGGCGGGGTTAATGAGCAGTTCTTC. The V gene is TRBV6-5, the J gene TRBJ2-1, with D possibly being TRBD2 (6 bases). The V and J ends lost 7 bases and 7 bases respectively, with 11 bases between them. The CDR3 loop spans 12 amino acids. Germline CDR1 is MNHEY and CDR2 is SVGAGI.

The chain has TRBV6-6 and TRBJ2-1; 8 bases map to TRBD2. Germline values: CDR1 MNHNY, CDR2 SVGAGI (reference sequence). V trimming: 5 bases; J trimming: 3 bases; junction bases outside the gene matches: 9. The CDR3 loop spans 16 amino acids. The CDR3 here is CASSPGWSGSYNEQFF. The DNA of the CDR3 is TGTGCCAGCAGTCCCGGATGGAGCGGGAGCTACAATGAGCAGTTCTTC.